Included here is one TCR beta chain sequence, with context. Its cognate antigen is unknown. Reverse transcription of extracted RNA yielded cDNA, which provided the sequencing template. Sequencing used immunoSEQ multiplex PCR; TCRdb keeps in-frame clones, though not all of them. The table shows under 300,000 clones, with 60% occurring only once. CDR3 length equals 13 residues. Losses at the gene ends were 7 bases for V and 9 bases for J; bases not matched to a gene: 10. Germline loops: CDR1 SQVTM, CDR2 ANQGSEA. Treatment given: oral pan-JAK inhibitor, 5-10 mg twice daily. This sample is part of a study of CD8+ T cells in alopecia areata. Overall study results and limits: Besides other cells, scalp samples also yield sequences of resident alphabeta T cells from normal skin.

This receptor was taken from a human donor with alopecia areata. The sample consisted of CD4+ T cells sorted from blood, taken at week 52, from a patient treated with tofacitinib. The V call is TRBV29-1, the J call TRBJ2-1, with 9 bases identical to TRBD2. The CDR3 protein is CSGTDAAGGEQFF. The CDR3 DNA reads TGCAGCGGGACGGACGCAGCGGGGGGTGAGCAGTTCTTC.